Reported below is one T cell receptor beta chain. Its recognized antigen is unknown. Within one base of it there is no much larger clone, and no base qualities were kept. Using the deep immunoSEQ assay, TCR CDR3 regions were amplified from genomic DNA by multiplex PCR. Extracted genomic DNA from each cell subset was spread evenly across all wells of several immunoSEQ 96-well plates, with each plate serving as a replicate. For sorted subsets, 200 to 250 ng genomic DNA, equal to some 30,000 T cell genomes, was loaded into each replicate PCR. Purified libraries were measured with a Qubit 3.0 fluorometer, size-checked on a Bioanalyzer 2100, and measured again with the KAPA Library Quantification kit. Every immunoSEQ 96-well plate was sequenced on a separate single-read 150-cycle Illumina NextSeq 550 flow cell. Concerning the study's data processing: Because the immunoSEQ output held only junctional sequences and lacked quality scores, the filtering could not match the filtering applied to full-length reads. Sequences were annotated with PyIR, a Python wrapper for IgBLAST v1.9, and V/J genes and CDR3 were assigned using IMGT germline references. Reads were filtered out if the reads had weak V/J assignments (E-value above 1e-6), no CDR3, stop codons, out-of-frame junctions, or ambiguous translated residues. V3J clonotypes were defined as sequences sharing the same inferred V gene, J gene, and CDR3 amino acid sequence. Percentage overlap between repertoires was computed as shared unique clonotypes divided by the size of the smaller repertoire. Repertoire richness was assessed with RTK rarefaction, the Chao1 estimator, and Recon v2.1 estimates of unobserved clonotypes. Generation probabilities for all TCRbeta clonotypes obtained by the gDNA method from several donors were computed using OLGA. TCRdb provides this immuneACCESS table in a form limited to in-frame rearrangements. Some clones are lacking; in checked studies, under half of them reflect an unresolved V gene, and why the rest are absent is not known. V, J and clone size derive from that table, while D and trimming were established from the DNA sequence. The sample includes over 2 million clones, with approximately 95% observed a single time. Around 0.13% of the sample is taken by the ten largest.

The data belong to a study of shared clonotypes between healthy human individuals (TCRdb year 2020). Some background on the complete study: The cohort comprised a couple of women and a few men aged 18 to 49 years. For each donor, CD4 naive and CD4 memory were each given three plates, CD8 naive was given two plates, and CD8 memory was given one plate. To estimate repertoire size and how much clonotype sharing occurs between individuals, the study deeply sequenced the blood TCR repertoires of several healthy adults. To increase sequencing depth and limit assay-specific biases, TCR repertoire library preparation and sequencing were carried out by different laboratories using diverse techniques. Leukapheresis yielded between about 0.85 and 10 billion PBMCs per donor.

Healthy HIV-negative adults with no recently reported acute infections or vaccinations were included as donors. Every donor was a Caucasian adult living in Nashville, Tennessee, USA. CD4+ T cells were enriched by magnetic negative selection, after which naive cells were positively selected on CD45RA and the negative fraction was taken as the memory subset. Blood was collected by leukapheresis, and PBMCs were isolated by Ficoll-Histopaque density gradient centrifugation and then cryopreserved in liquid nitrogen vapor phase. Purity and quantity of every magnetically sorted T cell population were checked by analytical flow cytometry. Each sorted fraction had its genomic DNA isolated and then quantified by UV absorbance on a Nanodrop 2000c. The CDR3 numbers 15 residues from cysteine through phenylalanine. Only the CDR3 portion is preserved as DNA: 45 bases, with reading frame beginning at the first base. The germline V gene encodes CDR1 LNHDA and CDR2 SQIVND (reference sequence). Trimming removed 6 bases from V and 8 bases from J; the gene matches leave 11 bases unexplained.

Overall results and qualifications from the work: Across a few donors, 4.5% to 6.5% of naive CD4, roughly 3.8% of naive CD8, roughly 2.3% of memory CD4, and 0.3% to 0.45% of memory CD8 clonotypes were shared. Naive subsets generally had larger estimated clonotype richness than memory subsets. Compared with non-shared clonotypes, clonotypes shared by all four sorted-subset donors had higher generation probabilities. Rarefaction of sorted-subset datasets indicated incomplete sequencing despite the large sequencing depth. Pairwise subsampling indicated that sequencing depth was expected to affect the degree of clonotype sharing among donors. Sampling was restricted to blood, and TCR repertoires in tissues likely differ from the TCR repertoires found in blood. The genetic and exposure-history diversity represented was limited by the small number of donors.

The V gene is TRBV19 and the J gene is TRBJ1-4; TRBD1 agrees with 8 junctional bases. Material: naive CD4+ T cells sorted from blood. The cell subset or site label, as the study defines it: CD45RA+ positively selected. This TCR was recovered from a man between 18 and 29 years old in good health. The DNA is as follows: TGTGCCAGTAGCCATCCGGGGCCAGGGGGCGAAAAACTGTTTTTT. Its protein reads: CASSHPGPGGEKLFF.